This record looks at one T cell receptor (beta chain) sequence and its context. The data derive from a study of T cell clones after liver transplantation. Profiling relied on immunoSEQ multiplex PCR, and the TCRdb table lists in-frame clones only, not all of them. Seen here are about 6,200 clones, 80% observed once, and the top ten hold about 13%. The source material was CD8+ T cells from blood, sampled roughly 3.5 years after liver transplant. The receptor's source is a human patient who received a liver transplant. Some of these T cells may belong to the graft donor.

Here the CDR3 reads CASRGAEAFF. CDR3 coding DNA: TGTGCCAGCAGGGGGGCTGAAGCTTTCTTT. V usage is TRBV5-5 and J usage is TRBJ1-1, with D possibly being TRBD1 (5 bases). Germline values: CDR1 SGHKS, CDR2 YYEKEE (reference sequence). Trimming took off 5 bases at V and 6 bases at J, with 5 bases between the two ends. The length of the CDR3 is 10 residues. The whole variable domain, filled in from reference TRBV5-5 and TRBJ1-1, reads DAGVTQSPTHLIKTRGQQVTLRCSPISGHKSVSWYQQVLGQGPQFIFQYYEKEERGRGNFPDRFSARQFPNYSSELNVNALLLGDSALYLCASRGAEAFFGQGTRLTVV.